This is a list of T cell receptor beta chains from one sample in a study of T cells in Graves' hyperthyroidism and ophthalmopathy. TCRdb reanalysed the multiplex PCR reads using MiXCR and keeps one entry per CDR3 protein. This table has some 510,000 distinct CDR3 sequences, around 45% appearing once. Sequencing used peripheral blood or thyroid tissue (not recorded which). These receptors were taken from a woman between 18 and 30 years old with Graves' hyperthyroidism. Both conserved end residues are part of each CDR3. Fields, in order: clone size, V gene, J gene, D gene, CDR3 DNA, CDR3 protein. The D gene is left open where the match is weak. Clone size is given for some rows only: seen once, a few or many times, or a class if the clone is expanded.

.	TRBV6-4	TRBJ1-2	.	TGTGCCAGCAGTGACCAGGGGCCATATGGCTACACCTTC	CASSDQGPYGYTF
few	TRBV12-3/TRBV12-4	TRBJ2-7	.	TGTGCCAGCACCCTGACAGGTGTCTCCTACGAGCAGTACTTC	CASTLTGVSYEQYF
many	TRBV29-1	TRBJ2-5	.	TGCAGCGCCCGCCCCGTTACCGAGGCCCAGTACTTC	CSARPVTEAQYF
many	TRBV2	TRBJ2-5	TRBD1	TGTGCCAGCAGTGGACAGGGTGTGCAGGAGACCCAGTACTTC	CASSGQGVQETQYF
many	TRBV29-1	TRBJ2-5	TRBD1	TGCAGCGTTGTTCCCCCGCCAACAGGGGGCTGGCAAGAGACCCAGTACTTC	CSVVPPPTGGWQETQYF
.	TRBV12-3/TRBV12-4	TRBJ2-7	TRBD2	TGTGCCAGCAGTTTTTCGGGCAGCGGGAGGCCGTACGAGCAGTACTTC	CASSFSGSGRPYEQYF
.	TRBV11-2	TRBJ1-5	.	TGTGCCAGCAGCTTCCAGCCCGAATCGAATCAGCCCCAGCATTTT	CASSFQPESNQPQHF
once	TRBV5-1	TRBJ2-7	.	TGCGCCAGCAGCTTAGGGTCTAGCAGGGGGGACGAGCAGTACTTC	CASSLGSSRGDEQYF
few	TRBV7-2	TRBJ2-7	TRBD2	TGTGCCAGCAGCCAAGAGCTCGGGAGGGCCATTCAGCAGTACTTC	CASSQELGRAIQQYF
few	TRBV7-3	TRBJ2-7	.	TGTGCCAGCAGCCCCCAGACCCACGAGCAGTACTTC	CASSPQTHEQYF
.	TRBV7-2	TRBJ1-1	.	TGTGCCAGTAGTATTTCATACATGAACACTGAAGCTTTCTTT	CASSISYMNTEAFF
.	TRBV29-1	TRBJ1-2	.	TGCAGCAGAGTGACGGCAGCCTATGGCTACACCTTC	CSRVTAAYGYTF
many	TRBV15	TRBJ1-5	.	TGTGCCACCAGCCTAAAGTGGGGGCGACAAAATCAGCCCCAGCATTTT	CATSLKWGRQNQPQHF
.	TRBV7-9	TRBJ1-2	TRBD1	TGTGCCAGCAGAAGAAACAGGGGTCCGTATGGCTACACCTTC	CASRRNRGPYGYTF
many	TRBV15	TRBJ2-7	.	TGTGCCACCAGCAGATCTAAGGCCTCCTACGAGCAGTACTTC	CATSRSKASYEQYF
.	TRBV20-1	TRBJ2-3	.	TGCAGTGCTAGCGTGAGGATCGGGACAGATACGCAGTATTTT	CSASVRIGTDTQYF
many	TRBV10-3	TRBJ1-2	.	TGTGCCATCAGTGTGGGGACCTATGGCTACACCTTC	CAISVGTYGYTF
few	TRBV2	TRBJ1-6	.	TGTGCCAGCAGCCACTTGAATAATTCACCCCTCCACTTT	CASSHLNNSPLHF
.	TRBV7-2	TRBJ2-5	.	TGTGCCAGCAGCTTGGGGGGGACAGGCTTAAGGGAGACCCAGTACTTC	CASSLGGTGLRETQYF
.	TRBV20-1	TRBJ1-2	TRBD1	TGCAGTGGGACAGGGGGCGCTGATGGCTACACCTTC	CSGTGGADGYTF
.	TRBV10-3	TRBJ2-6	.	TGTGCCAGCAGTTACTCCTGGGGAAATGGGGCCAACGTCCTGACTTTC	CASSYSWGNGANVLTF
once	TRBV27	TRBJ1-2	.	TGTGCCAGCATGCCCTTGCTAACGATGGGTCCCAACTATGGCTACACCTTC	CASMPLLTMGPNYGYTF
.	TRBV5-6	TRBJ1-3	.	TGTGCCAGCAGCTTGGGACAGGACCTCTCTGGAAACACCATATATTTT	CASSLGQDLSGNTIYF
once	TRBV20-1	TRBJ2-5	.	TGCAGTGCTCCAAACCCGGACATTTCGGAGACCCAGTACTTC	CSAPNPDISETQYF
many	TRBV14	TRBJ1-3	.	TGTGCCAGCAGCCAGGGAAACACCATATATTTT	CASSQGNTIYF
.	TRBV7-9	TRBJ2-2	TRBD1	TGTGCCAGCAGCCCGCGGGACAGGGGCACCGGGGAGCTGTTTTTT	CASSPRDRGTGELFF
few	TRBV29-1	TRBJ2-5	.	TGCAGCGTTGCCCCGGACAGTACAGAGACCCAGTACTTC	CSVAPDSTETQYF
few	TRBV29-1	TRBJ1-5	.	TGCAGCGCCACAGACACATATAGCAATCAGCCCCAGCATTTT	CSATDTYSNQPQHF
.	TRBV20-1	TRBJ1-4	.	TGCAGTGCGGAGAAGGAAAAACTGTTTTTT	CSAEKEKLFF
.	TRBV28	TRBJ2-7	.	TGTGCCAGCAGTTTAAGCCGAGGTTCGGGGGCCGAGCAGTACTTC	CASSLSRGSGAEQYF
.	TRBV10-3	TRBJ2-7	TRBD1	TGTGCCAGCAGTTTCCGAGGGACAGGGGTGGCCGAGCAGTACTTC	CASSFRGTGVAEQYF
.	TRBV9	TRBJ2-2	TRBD1	TGTGCCAGCAGCGTATCCAGACAGGGCATGAACACCGGGGAGCTGTTTTTT	CASSVSRQGMNTGELFF
few	TRBV9	TRBJ2-2	TRBD1	TGTGCCAGCAGCCCTCGACAGGGCGTGGGATATTGGACCGGGGAGCTGTTTTTT	CASSPRQGVGYWTGELFF
many	TRBV29-1	TRBJ2-5	.	TGCAGCGTTAGGACGGAGACCCAGTACTTC	CSVRTETQYF
few	TRBV7-6	TRBJ1-1	.	TGTGCCAGCAGCTTACACTCAGGGTACACTGAAGCTTTCTTT	CASSLHSGYTEAFF
.	TRBV7-7	TRBJ2-3	TRBD1	TGTGCCAGCAGCCCGGACAGGGTAGACCCAGATACGCAGTATTTT	CASSPDRVDPDTQYF
few	TRBV5-1	TRBJ1-4	.	TGCGCCAGCAGCGAGTTACAGGGTGGGGATGAAAAACTGTTTTTT	CASSELQGGDEKLFF
.	TRBV19	TRBJ1-1	TRBD1	TGTGCCAGCACTAGATGGGGACAGCTGAACACTGAAGCTTTCTTT	CASTRWGQLNTEAFF
.	TRBV11-3	TRBJ2-6	.	TGTGCCAGCAGTTTTTCAGGGACTGGGGCCAACGTCCTGACTTTC	CASSFSGTGANVLTF
many	TRBV7-9	TRBJ1-4	TRBD1	TGTGCCAGCACCACCAGGGACAGCATAGGAAAACTGTTTTTT	CASTTRDSIGKLFF
.	TRBV5-1	TRBJ2-2	.	TGCGCCAGCAGCTACCAGGGGGGGAACACCGGGGAGCTGTTTTTT	CASSYQGGNTGELFF
.	TRBV7-8	TRBJ1-1	TRBD1	TGTGCCAGCAGCTTACAGGGGGATTCACCTGGCACTGAAGCTTTCTTT	CASSLQGDSPGTEAFF
.	TRBV7-2	TRBJ2-7	.	TGCGCCAGCAGCCAAGATACCCACAGAGTCTACGAGCAGTACTTC	CASSQDTHRVYEQYF
.	TRBV14	TRBJ2-7	TRBD2	TGTGCCAGCAGCCAAGAGGGCCCGGGACTAGCGGCTCGCGAGCAGTACTTC	CASSQEGPGLAAREQYF
many	TRBV7-9	TRBJ1-1	.	TGTGCCAGCAGCCCCCGGAACACTGAAGCTTTCTTT	CASSPRNTEAFF
.	TRBV29-1	TRBJ1-1	.	TGCAGCGTTTATTCCCCGAATTCTGAAGCTTTCTTT	CSVYSPNSEAFF
once	TRBV2	TRBJ1-1	TRBD1	TGTGCCAGCTACGACAGGGTGGGGGCGAACACTGAAGCTTTCTTT	CASYDRVGANTEAFF
.	TRBV10-3	TRBJ2-7	.	TGTGCCAGCAGTTACTCGGACGGTTCCTACGAGCAGTACTTC	CASSYSDGSYEQYF
.	TRBV7-6	TRBJ2-6	.	TGTGTCAGCAATAGGGACTCTGGGGCCAACGTCCTGACTTTC	CVSNRDSGANVLTF
.	TRBV14	TRBJ1-1	.	TGTGCCAGCAGCCAAGGTCCGGGAAGGGACACTGAAGCTTTCTTT	CASSQGPGRDTEAFF
.	TRBV10-3	TRBJ1-1	.	TGTGCCAGCAGTTTCCCGGACGGAAACACTGAAGCTTTCTTT	CASSFPDGNTEAFF
.	TRBV5-1	TRBJ2-5	TRBD2	TGCGCCAGCAGCGCTAGCGGGAGAGGCTTACAAGAGACCCAGTACTTC	CASSASGRGLQETQYF
.	TRBV29-1	TRBJ2-5	.	TGCAGCGTTGGGGGGGGGCCTGGGGAGACCCAGTGCTTC	CSVGGGPGETQCF